A single sample gave rise to the 12 T cell receptor beta chains below, sequenced in a study of control samples from healthy donors and cancer patients. Clones were sequenced by immunoSEQ multiplex PCR, and TCRdb holds only the in-frame ones, with some missing. The sample lists about 140,000 clones; approximately 94% were seen once. The specimen was blood. These receptors all come from a man aged 35-49 years in good health.

The chain links TRBV4-1 to TRBJ1-1, with D uncertain. Germline CDR1 reads MGHRA; CDR2 reads YSYEKL. Trimming shortened V by 8 bases and J by 1 base, and 8 bases separated the two germline ends. This CDR3 has 12 amino acids. The CDR3 sequence is CASGYENTEAFF. In DNA form, the CDR3 reads TGCGCCAGCGGCTATGAGAACACTGAAGCTTTCTTT.

The chain is built from TRBV4-1 and TRBJ1-4; 8 nucleotides align to TRBD1. CDR1 is MGHRA and CDR2 is YSYEKL in the germline V gene. The V gene end was trimmed by 3 bases and the J gene end by 8 bases; junction bases not matched to a gene: 8. This CDR3 region has 15 residues. DNA for the CDR3: TGCGCCAGCAGCCAGTGGTTGGACAGGGAAGAAAAACTGTTTTTT. Translated: CASSQWLDREEKLFF.

A remark on this clone: Other DNA sequences of this sample code for an identical CDR3. The V call is TRBV19, the J call TRBJ2-7, with 11 bases that match TRBD2. This CDR3 is 14 amino acids long. CDR1 is LNHDA, CDR2 SQIVND, per germline (reference sequence). Losses at the gene ends were 4 bases for V and 3 bases for J; bases not matched to a gene: 2. CDR3 amino acids: CASSTGLAVYEQYF. As DNA, the CDR3 is TGTGCCAGTAGTACGGGACTAGCGGTCTACGAGCAGTACTTC.

The rearrangement joins TRBV11-2 to TRBJ2-7; 7 nucleotides line up with TRBD1. The V gene end was trimmed by 3 bases and the J gene end by 4 bases; junction bases not matched to a gene: 6. From germline, CDR1 is SGHAT and CDR2 FQNNGV. CDR3 length: 14 residues. This CDR3 is CASSFLVDRYEQYF. The CDR3 DNA is TGTGCCAGCAGCTTCCTCGTGGACAGGTACGAGCAGTACTTC.

The V call is TRBV6-5, the J call TRBJ2-3, with 8 bases aligning to TRBD1. There are 14 residues in the CDR3. CDR1 and CDR2 from the germline V gene are MNHEY and SVGAGI. Trimming at V came to 6 bases and at J to 3 bases, leaving 5 bases not matched to a gene. CDR3 in DNA: TGTGCCAGCAGCTTACAGGGGGAGACAGATACGCAGTATTTT. Residues: CASSLQGETDTQYF.

The chain uses TRBV23-1 and TRBJ1-6; possible D gene TRBD1, 5 bases. TRBV23-1 has ORF status, its function being uncertain. The V and J ends lost 4 bases and 3 bases respectively, with 22 bases between them. The length of the CDR3 is 19 residues. The CDR3 DNA is TGCGCCAGCAGTCCGGGGGAGGACGGAGATTTTCACTATAATTCACCCCTCCACTTT. It is translated as CASSPGEDGDFHYNSPLHF.

V is TRBV7-2 and J is TRBJ1-2, with TRBD1 identical over 9 bases. CDR3 size: 15 residues. Germline V CDR1 and CDR2: SGHTA, FQGNSA. The J segment lost 1 base and the V segment lost 1 base, leaving 1 base of the junction unmatched. The CDR3 nucleotides are TGTGCCAGCAGCTTAGGACAGGGGGGTAACTATGGCTACACCTTC. Protein product: CASSLGQGGNYGYTF.

The chain employs TRBV5-1 and TRBJ2-3; 7 nucleotides line up with TRBD1. Germline V gene sequence: CDR1 SGHRS, CDR2 YFSETQ. Trimming at V came to 3 bases and at J to 6 bases, leaving 10 bases not matched to a gene. The CDR3 is made up of 15 amino acids. The CDR3 protein is CASSYRQGRMDTQYF. The CDR3, as DNA: TGCGCCAGCAGCTATCGACAGGGTAGGATGGATACGCAGTATTTT.

The V gene is TRBV6-5, the J gene TRBJ1-1; the match to TRBD1 covers 9 bases. From germline, CDR1 is MNHEY and CDR2 SVGAGI. The CDR3 loop spans 11 amino acids. J lost 6 bases, V lost 9 bases, and 2 bases had no gene match. CDR3 region: CASRTGAEAFF. CDR3 in DNA: TGTGCCAGTCGGACAGGGGCTGAAGCTTTCTTT.

The chain employs TRBV5-1 and TRBJ2-1; D possibly uses TRBD1 or TRBD2 (5 bases each). The CDR3 contains 12 residues. Trimming took 4 bases from V and 12 from J, leaving 14 bases between them. Germline CDR1 and CDR2: SGHRS and YFSETQ. CDR3 DNA: TGCGCCAGCAGCCCAACCGGGGCCGGGCAGTTCTTC. This gives the protein CASSPTGAGQFF.

The chain links TRBV6-6 to TRBJ1-5; D is unresolved. This CDR3 comprises 13 residues. Trimming took off 3 bases at V and 6 bases at J, with 9 bases between the two ends. In germline, CDR1 is MNHNY, CDR2 SVGAGI (reference sequence). The CDR3 here is CASSYTLGQPQHF. CDR3 nucleotides: TGTGCCAGCAGTTATACCCTCGGTCAGCCCCAGCATTTT.

The chain combines TRBV27 with TRBJ2-7, with TRBD1 matching over 9 bases. Germline trimming cut 2 bases from V and 1 base from J; bases unmatched to any gene: 3. The germline V gene has CDR1 MNHEY and CDR2 SMNVEV (reference sequence). The CDR3 runs 15 residues. The CDR3 protein is CASSLGTGRSYEQYF. The CDR3 nucleotides are TGTGCCAGCAGTTTAGGGACAGGGCGATCCTACGAGCAGTACTTC.